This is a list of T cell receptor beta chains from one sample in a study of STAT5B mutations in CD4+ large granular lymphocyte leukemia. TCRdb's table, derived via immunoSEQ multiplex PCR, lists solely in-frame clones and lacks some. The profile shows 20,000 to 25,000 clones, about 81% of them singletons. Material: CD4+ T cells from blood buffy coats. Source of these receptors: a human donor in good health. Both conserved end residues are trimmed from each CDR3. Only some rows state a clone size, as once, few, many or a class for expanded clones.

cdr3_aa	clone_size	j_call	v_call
ASSVSFAGGLGTDTQY	NA	TRBJ2-3	TRBV9
ASSLLAGFEQY	NA	NA	TRBV7-9
ASSLVRTSGNNEQF	NA	TRBJ2-1	TRBV5-6
ASSAPSSGTGIAGELF	NA	TRBJ2-2	TRBV27
ASSFPGANEQY	NA	TRBJ2-7	TRBV7-9
ASSEAGRAGTEAF	NA	TRBJ1-1	TRBV2
ASSLAAGVSNQPQH	NA	TRBJ1-5	TRBV5-6
ASSYRDRDNSPLH	NA	TRBJ1-6	TRBV5-8
ASSEVIYTDTQY	NA	TRBJ2-3	TRBV2
AGRRAESTDTQY	NA	TRBJ2-3	TRBV7-9
ASSFTNTGELF	NA	TRBJ2-2	TRBV11-2
ASTGGYT	NA	TRBJ1-2	TRBV6-5
ASNPGGLTAEAF	NA	TRBJ1-1	TRBV5-1
ASSQDVTGTNEQF	NA	TRBJ2-1	TRBV4-3
ASSPKADGDTQY	NA	TRBJ2-3	TRBV18
ASSSSTDTQY	few	TRBJ2-3	TRBV6-5
ASSFAGTNYEQY	NA	TRBJ2-7	TRBV5-6
ASRMEGGLTDTQY	NA	TRBJ2-3	TRBV2
ASSFVQTSYEQY	NA	TRBJ2-7	TRBV27
SVRNSGANVLT	NA	TRBJ2-6	TRBV29-1
ASSLTSGTAGDLIETQY	NA	TRBJ2-5	TRBV5-1
ASRDRGSTDTQY	once	TRBJ2-3	TRBV2
ASSFRDGKY	NA	TRBJ2-7	TRBV5-5
ASSYRTGGITEAF	NA	TRBJ1-1	TRBV6-6
ASSLQDRGDYEQY	NA	NA	TRBV4-3
ASTSGRMADTQY	few	TRBJ2-3	TRBV19
ASTGGQSYEQY	few	TRBJ2-7	TRBV2
ASSLVRLAPVGYNEQF	NA	TRBJ2-1	TRBV7-2
ASSGPRGGTEAF	NA	TRBJ1-1	TRBV11-2
ASKLQGSWNEQY	NA	TRBJ2-7	TRBV27
ASSTPSTDTQY	NA	TRBJ2-3	TRBV28
ASSVDGDIYNEQF	NA	TRBJ2-1	TRBV9
ATSRAGSGGAYEQF	NA	TRBJ2-1	TRBV15
ASSLFSTDTSTNEKLF	NA	TRBJ1-4	TRBV28
ASTFDRNQPQH	NA	TRBJ1-5	TRBV6-1
ASSLGGKNTEAF	NA	TRBJ1-1	TRBV28
ASSLAGVVYGYT	NA	TRBJ1-2	TRBV7-9
ASSLVALMFDEQF	NA	TRBJ2-1	TRBV7-2
ASSLTREGEQY	NA	TRBJ2-7	TRBV11-1
ASGGASWRDNEQF	NA	TRBJ2-1	TRBV7-9
ASSSIDRGKADTQY	NA	TRBJ2-3	TRBV7-2
ASSLGPNEKLF	NA	TRBJ1-4	TRBV7-2
ASSTWTGGSLETQY	NA	TRBJ2-5	TRBV5-6
ASSQDLLKGSSYNEQF	NA	TRBJ2-1	TRBV4-3
ASGTITDTQY	few	TRBJ2-3	TRBV6-1